One and the same sample provided the 18 T cell receptor beta chains below, sequenced in a study of blood T cells in healthy people across ages. Next came a second PCR, run for about 7 to 12 cycles, which used a sample-barcoded 5' primer along with a J-beta primer mix. TCRdb ran MiXCR on the 5' RACE reads and lists one entry per CDR3 protein. The repertoire holds about 720,000 distinct CDR3 sequences, with approximately 25% as singletons. The sample was also reused in another study, on T cells of mothers and their children.

Sample: blood. The source is a boy aged 5 to 17 in good health.

This clonotype appeared a few times. This chain connects TRBV6-6 to TRBJ2-2, with a weak D call TRBD2 (7 bases). Per the germline V gene, CDR1 is MNHNY and CDR2 is SVGAGI (reference sequence). The CDR3 has 15 amino acids. The V end was cut by 0 bases, the J end by 7 bases, with 12 bases between. The CDR3 loop is CASSYSGGRIGELFF. CDR3 nucleotide sequence: TGTGCCAGCAGTTACTCGGGGGGGCGAATCGGGGAGCTGTTTTTT.

This clonotype was detected a few times. The chain links TRBV20-1 to TRBJ2-5; TRBD1 is a possible D gene (6 bases). CDR3 length: 11 amino acids. CDR1 and CDR2 (germline): DFQATT, SNEGSKA (reference sequence). V was trimmed by 7 bases and J by 1 base, leaving 7 bases between them. The CDR3 DNA sequence: TGCAGTGGGGGGCCCCAAGAGACCCAGTACTTC. It yields the protein CSGGPQETQYF.

The chain has TRBV15 and TRBJ1-6; 8 bases are shared with TRBD1. This CDR3 has 19 amino acids. CDR1 and CDR2 (germline): LNHNV, YYDKDF (reference sequence). Trimming took 1 base from V and 8 from J; bases not matched to a gene: 16. The DNA for the CDR3 is TGTGCCACCAGCAGAGGACGGACAGGGAGGTCGAAAGCTTATTCACCCCTCCACTTT. Encoded protein: CATSRGRTGRSKAYSPLHF.

The chain combines TRBV20-1 with TRBJ2-3, with 8 bases identical to TRBD2. The CDR3 loop spans 14 amino acids. Germline values: CDR1 DFQATT, CDR2 SNEGSKA (reference sequence). V lost 8 bases and J lost 5; bases outside the gene matches: 12. CDR3 in amino acids: CSLGTRVVLDTQYF. Written as DNA, the CDR3 is TGCAGTCTCGGGACTAGAGTAGTCCTAGATACGCAGTATTTT.

Details on this clonotype: At one boundary the junction diverges from the germline segment, which might be a read error. CDR3: CAGSLPEGSGGTGELFF. The CDR3, as DNA: TGTGCCGGCAGCTTGCCGGAGGGGTCAGGGGGAACCGGGGAGCTGTTTTTT. The genes are TRBV5-6 and TRBJ2-2; perhaps TRBD1 as D (7 bases). The CDR3 consists of 17 residues. Germline CDR1 is SGHDT and CDR2 is YYEEEE.

The V and J genes are TRBV9 and TRBJ2-5; 12 bases are a match to TRBD1. CDR1 SGDLS and CDR2 YYNGEE come from the germline V gene. V shed 3 bases, J shed 4 bases, and the junction held 7 bases outside the gene matches. The CDR3 runs 16 residues. The CDR3 sequence is CASSGGTGGQGETQYF. CDR3 DNA sequence: TGTGCCAGCAGCGGAGGGACAGGGGGCCAGGGAGAGACCCAGTACTTC. Filled out from reference TRBV9 and TRBJ2-5, the complete variable domain reads DSGVTQTPKHLITATGQRVTLRCSPRSGDLSVYWYQQSLDQGLQFLIQYYNGEERAKGNILERFSAQQFPDLHSELNLSSLELGDSALYFCASSGGTGGQGETQYFGPGTRLLVL.

The chain couples TRBV12-3 or TRBV12-4 to TRBJ1-4; D is unresolved. V was cut by 1 base and J by 11 bases, with 5 bases left in between. The CDR3 covers 11 residues. Here the CDR3 DNA reads TGTGCCAGCAGTTTAGTGGGGAAACTGTTTTTT. Translated: CASSLVGKLFF.

The rearrangement links TRBV7-2 to TRBJ2-7; D tentatively fits TRBD1 or TRBD2 (6 bases each). Germline CDR1 SGHTA, CDR2 FQGNSA. CDR3 length: 17 amino acids. The V end was cut by 5 bases, the J end by 7 bases, with 27 bases between. CDR3 sequence: CASSPRGRGGALGEQYF. Written as DNA, the CDR3 is TGTGCCAGCAGCCCCAGGGGTCGGGGAGGTGCCTTAGGAGAGCAGTACTTC.

The V gene is TRBV4-1, the J gene TRBJ1-5; D uncertain. The CDR3 runs to 13 residues. Germline V CDR1 and CDR2: MGHRA, YSYEKL. Trimming cost V 1 base and J 6 bases, with 7 bases left between them. The CDR3 DNA follows: TGCGCCAGCAGCCAAGTCGACGGTCAGCCCCAGCATTTT. It specifies CASSQVDGQPQHF.

The J gene is TRBJ1-4, the V gene TRBV20-1; D ambiguous. The germline V gene encodes CDR1 DFQATT and CDR2 SNEGSKA (reference sequence). The CDR3 covers 11 residues. V was pared by 5 bases and J by 12 bases, with 13 bases between. The CDR3 loop reads CSAGILGELFF. In DNA form, the CDR3 reads TGCAGTGCTGGTATTTTGGGTGAACTGTTTTTT.

This clonotype was seen a handful of times. The chain uses TRBV7-3 and TRBJ2-1, with D tentatively TRBD2 (7 bases). V lost 2 bases, J lost 7 bases, and 15 bases lay in between. This CDR3 comprises 15 residues. Looked up from germline, CDR1 is SGHTA and CDR2 is FQGTGA. The CDR3 sequence: CASSLGGGPDNEQFF. In DNA form, the CDR3 reads TGTGCCAGCAGCTTAGGGGGGGGGCCGGATAATGAGCAGTTCTTC.

This clonotype appeared a few times. J is TRBJ2-5 and V is TRBV12-5, with 7 bases that match TRBD2. The CDR3 contains 14 residues. Germline values: CDR1 LGHNT, CDR2 FRNRAP. V was pared by 5 bases and J by 0 bases, with 3 bases of the junction left unmatched. As DNA, the CDR3 is TGTGCTAGTGGTACCGGACTAGACCAAGAGACCCAGTACTTC. It yields the protein CASGTGLDQETQYF.

As to this clonotype: Germline and junction disagree at one end, which may indicate a read error. The V gene is TRBV7-2, the J gene TRBJ1-6; no reliable D call. This CDR3 is built from 16 residues. CDR1 is SGHTA, CDR2 FQGNSA, per germline. CDR3 amino acids: CAGSLGRGSYNSPLHF. In DNA, the CDR3 is TGTGCCGGCAGCTTAGGACGGGGTTCATATAATTCACCCCTCCACTTT.

The chain recombines TRBV6-1 with TRBJ2-5; the D gene is possibly TRBD2 (5 bases). With the DNA end fitting TRBJ2-1 better, the J assignment may be wrong. This CDR3 contains 15 residues. In germline, CDR1 is MNHNS, CDR2 SASEGT. The CDR3 protein is CASSEDPSSSNEQFF. The CDR3, as DNA: TGTGCCAGCAGTGAAGACCCTAGCTCGTCCAATGAGCAGTTCTTC.

Only a few counts were recorded for this clonotype. The chain combines TRBV10-3 with TRBJ2-7, with D possibly being TRBD2 (5 bases). This CDR3 has 12 residues. Germline CDR1 reads ENHRY; CDR2 reads SYGVKD. V was pared by 6 bases and J by 6 bases, with 12 bases between. CDR3 protein: CAIRDPAGEQYF. CDR3 in DNA: TGTGCCATCAGGGACCCGGCGGGCGAGCAGTACTTC.

Details on this clonotype: The conserved phenylalanine or tryptophan normally closing the CDR3 is absent here, so this likely arose from a read error. The chain uses TRBV4-3 and TRBJ1-5, with D perhaps TRBD1 (5 bases). Trimming stripped 0 bases from V and 7 bases from J, with 7 bases between. The CDR3 contains 13 residues. The germline V gene has CDR1 LGHNA and CDR2 YSLEER. CDR3 bases: TGCGCCAGCAGCCAAGATAGGGGACAGCCCCAGCATCTT. It codes for CASSQDRGQPQHL.

The chain is built from TRBV12-3 or TRBV12-4 and TRBJ2-6; no clear D. The CDR3 is 16 residues long. The V gene lost 6 bases and the J gene lost 0 bases, with 12 bases spanning the gap. CDR3 sequence reads: CASSSGWSSGANVLTF. In DNA, the CDR3 is TGTGCCAGCAGCTCAGGTTGGTCCTCTGGGGCCAACGTCCTGACTTTC.

The chain combines TRBV11-2 with TRBJ2-7, with 11 bases that match TRBD2. V trimming: 8 bases; J trimming: 2 bases; junction bases outside the gene matches: 11. Germline V gene data show CDR1 as SGHAT and CDR2 as FQNNGV. The length of the CDR3 is 16 residues. CDR3 sequence: CASGYEMGLAAYEQYF. For the CDR3, the DNA is TGTGCCAGCGGCTATGAGATGGGACTAGCGGCCTACGAGCAGTACTTC.